This T cell receptor (beta chain) was observed in a study of cytomegalovirus exposure and HLA in healthy donors. Across the study: One earlier analysis, a look at approximately 180 million T cells, found some 120 million unique TCR beta sequences.

Study results and limitations: Immune exposure information comprised only CMV serostatus.

With 60 Vbeta and 13 Jbeta primers, the PCR was carried out. Profiled with immunoSEQ multiplex PCR; TCRdb holds only in-frame clones, not every one. Among approximately 150,000 clones, approximately 83% were seen once, and the ten largest hold 2.5% to 3.5%. Germline CDR1 SGHRS, CDR2 YFSETQ. Trimming took 0 bases from V and 7 from J; bases not matched to a gene: 3. The CDR3 spans 14 residues. In the case of this clone: Its cognate antigen is unknown.

The rearrangement uses TRBV5-1 and TRBJ1-4, with 7 nucleotides matching TRBD1. Sequenced: PBMCs. The receptor's source is a male donor in good health and CMV-seronegative. The CDR3 spells CASSLEGAPEKLFF. The CDR3, as DNA: TGCGCCAGCAGCTTGGAGGGGGCCCCTGAAAAACTGTTTTTT.